This is a list of T cell receptor beta chains from one sample in a study of shared clonotypes between healthy human individuals. Here immunoSEQ multiplex PCR was the method, and the copy in TCRdb shows in-frame clones only, minus some. The profile shows 2 million to 2.5 million clones, just over 90% of them singletons. What was sequenced was naive CD4+ T cells from PBMCs. Receptors originate from a man between 18 and 35 years old in good health. Some clones in this sample may be carry-over from other donors' samples. Both conserved end residues are part of each CDR3. A D gene is named only where the DNA matches it firmly. The listing skips clone size in some rows; elsewhere it reads once, few, many or a size class.

clone_size	cdr3_length	v_call	j_call	d_call	cdr3_aa	cdr3_nt
NA	15	TRBV7-2	TRBJ2-7	TRBD1	CASSHRDRGLYEQYF	TGTGCCAGCAGCCACAGGGACAGGGGACTGTACGAGCAGTACTTC
NA	14	TRBV2	TRBJ2-7	TRBD2	CASRATSGEAEQYF	TGTGCCAGCAGAGCTACTAGCGGGGAGGCCGAGCAGTACTTC
NA	15	TRBV19	TRBJ2-7	TRBD1	CASSPTGTDLYEQYF	TGTGCCAGTAGTCCTACCGGGACAGATCTCTACGAGCAGTACTTC
NA	17	TRBV12-5	TRBJ2-3	TRBD2	CASGLGLAGGWADTQYF	TGTGCTAGTGGTTTGGGACTAGCGGGAGGGTGGGCAGATACGCAGTATTTT
NA	13	TRBV5-6	TRBJ1-2	NA	CASSDPRMDGYTF	TGTGCCAGCAGCGACCCAAGGATGGATGGCTACACCTTC
NA	13	TRBV6-5	TRBJ2-1	NA	CASSYDPYNEQFF	TGTGCCAGCAGTTACGATCCGTACAATGAGCAGTTCTTC
once	17	TRBV5-1	TRBJ2-5	NA	CASSLAGLGRPQETQYF	TGCGCCAGCAGCTTGGCCGGATTGGGGAGGCCCCAAGAGACCCAGTACTTC
NA	17	TRBV27	TRBJ1-1	TRBD1	CASSFRDRALGNTEAFF	TGTGCCAGCAGTTTCCGGGACAGGGCCTTGGGGAACACTGAAGCTTTCTTT
NA	13	TRBV6-1	TRBJ2-3	NA	CASIQGGTDTQYF	TGTGCCAGCATTCAAGGAGGCACAGATACGCAGTATTTT
NA	13	TRBV10-3	TRBJ1-4	NA	CAISDKGGEKLFF	TGTGCCATCAGTGATAAGGGCGGTGAAAAACTGTTTTTT
NA	13	TRBV6-5	TRBJ2-7	TRBD1	CATRDSSSYEQYF	TGTGCCACCAGGGACAGTTCCTCCTACGAGCAGTACTTC
NA	17	TRBV14	TRBJ2-5	NA	CASSQDRSAMSEGTQYF	TGTGCCAGCAGCCAAGATCGCAGCGCAATGAGCGAAGGGACCCAGTACTTC
NA	13	TRBV7-8	TRBJ2-5	TRBD2	CASSLLAGETQYF	TGTGCCAGCAGCCTACTAGCGGGAGAGACCCAGTACTTC
NA	15	TRBV28	TRBJ2-7	TRBD2	CASKEAGGASYEQYF	TGTGCCAGCAAGGAAGCGGGAGGGGCTTCCTACGAGCAGTACTTC
NA	14	TRBV18	TRBJ1-5	NA	CASSPGLGNQPQHF	TGTGCCAGCTCACCAGGGTTAGGCAATCAGCCCCAGCATTTT
NA	19	TRBV4-2	TRBJ2-6	TRBD1	CASSRQTRDRGLGANVLTF	TGTGCCAGCAGCCGACAGACCCGGGACAGGGGGCTCGGGGCCAACGTCCTGACTTTC
NA	15	TRBV5-1	TRBJ2-3	TRBD1	CASSLWDRAQDTQYF	TGCGCCAGCAGCTTGTGGGACAGGGCCCAAGATACGCAGTATTTT
NA	12	TRBV5-1	TRBJ2-6	NA	CASSSGANVLTF	TGCGCCAGCAGCTCTGGGGCCAACGTCCTGACTTTC
NA	17	TRBV28	TRBJ1-2	NA	CASSFIGGPGQWYGYTF	TGTGCCAGCAGTTTTATAGGAGGCCCCGGACAGTGGTATGGCTACACCTTC
NA	16	TRBV18	TRBJ1-1	TRBD1	CASSPYQYRGDTEAFF	TGTGCCAGCTCACCTTATCAATACAGGGGGGACACTGAAGCTTTCTTT
NA	15	TRBV7-9	TRBJ1-2	NA	CASSLAPGTFYGYTF	TGTGCCAGCAGCTTAGCCCCCGGGACCTTCTATGGCTACACCTTC
NA	16	TRBV29-1	TRBJ2-7	NA	CSVEEAYRGLTYEQYF	TGCAGCGTTGAAGAGGCGTATCGGGGTTTAACCTACGAGCAGTACTTC
NA	14	TRBV5-1	TRBJ2-3	NA	CASSLDPRADTQYF	TGCGCCAGCAGCTTGGATCCCAGGGCAGATACGCAGTATTTT
NA	14	TRBV25-1	TRBJ2-2	TRBD1	CASGTGVLTGELFF	TGTGCCAGCGGTACAGGGGTCCTCACCGGGGAGCTGTTTTTT
NA	13	TRBV6-6	TRBJ2-1	NA	CASSPRPDNEQFF	TGTGCCAGCAGTCCTCGACCTGACAATGAGCAGTTCTTC
NA	14	TRBV28	TRBJ1-2	NA	CASQDSRSDYGYTF	TGTGCCAGCCAGGATAGCAGGTCGGACTATGGCTACACCTTC
NA	14	TRBV5-6	TRBJ1-2	NA	CASSLGGGGYGYTF	TGTGCCAGCAGCTTGGGAGGCGGTGGCTATGGCTACACCTTC
once	18	TRBV7-3	TRBJ2-2	NA	CASSSPRGPGVNTGELFF	TGTGCCAGCAGCTCTCCCCGGGGGCCGGGGGTGAACACCGGGGAGCTGTTTTTT
once	14	TRBV5-8	TRBJ1-2	TRBD1	CASSRTGINYGYTF	TGTGCCAGCAGCCGGACAGGGATTAACTATGGCTACACCTTC
NA	13	TRBV14	TRBJ2-1	NA	CASSQVIYLGQFF	TGTGCCAGCAGCCAAGTAATCTACTTGGGGCAGTTCTTC
NA	12	TRBV28	TRBJ1-5	NA	CASSLLGQPQHF	TGTGCCAGCAGTTTACTTGGTCAGCCCCAGCATTTT
NA	13	TRBV5-1	TRBJ2-2	NA	CASSLEGVGELFF	TGCGCCAGCAGCTTGGAAGGGGTAGGGGAGCTGTTTTTT
once	14	TRBV19	TRBJ1-1	NA	CASSIRGTNTEAFF	TGTGCCAGTAGTATTCGGGGGACGAACACTGAAGCTTTCTTT
NA	12	TRBV28	TRBJ2-7	TRBD2	CASGTTIYEQYF	TGTGCCAGCGGGACTACAATATACGAGCAGTACTTC
NA	15	TRBV9	TRBJ2-1	NA	CASSVAGVGYNEQFF	TGTGCCAGCAGCGTAGCGGGGGTAGGGTACAATGAGCAGTTCTTC
NA	13	TRBV7-8	TRBJ1-1	NA	CASSLGGSPEAFF	TGTGCCAGCAGCCTAGGGGGGTCTCCTGAAGCTTTCTTT
NA	16	TRBV12-5	TRBJ2-1	TRBD2	CASGLAGTSGNNEQFF	TGTGCTAGTGGTTTGGCCGGGACTAGCGGGAACAATGAGCAGTTCTTC
NA	16	TRBV10-3	TRBJ2-1	TRBD1	CAISLYRDRGLNEQFF	TGTGCCATCAGTTTATACCGGGACAGGGGGCTAAATGAGCAGTTCTTC
NA	14	TRBV18	TRBJ1-5	TRBD1	CASSPDRGLQPQHF	TGTGCCAGCTCACCGGACAGGGGGCTTCAGCCCCAGCATTTT
NA	16	TRBV7-9	TRBJ2-3	NA	CASSLVGGRYGDTQYF	TGTGCCAGCAGCTTAGTAGGTGGGAGATATGGAGATACGCAGTATTTT
NA	15	TRBV5-1	TRBJ2-7	NA	CASSHSLTGSYEQYF	TGCGCCAGCAGCCATAGTTTGACAGGCTCCTACGAGCAGTACTTC
NA	18	TRBV9	TRBJ2-3	NA	CASSVPPGGGNSTDTQYF	TGTGCCAGCAGCGTGCCCCCCGGGGGCGGGAACAGCACAGATACGCAGTATTTT
NA	14	TRBV29-1	TRBJ2-2	NA	CSAQRDTNTGELFF	TGCAGCGCCCAACGGGACACCAACACCGGGGAGCTGTTTTTT
NA	15	TRBV29-1	TRBJ1-4	NA	CSVGGSQAAFEKLFF	TGCAGCGTTGGGGGGTCACAGGCAGCGTTTGAAAAACTGTTTTTT
NA	13	TRBV2	TRBJ2-3	NA	CASNFYLTDTQYF	TGTGCCAGCAATTTCTACCTCACAGATACGCAGTATTTT
NA	12	TRBV28	TRBJ2-3	NA	CASELAGDTQYF	TGTGCCAGCGAACTAGCTGGAGATACGCAGTATTTT
NA	21	TRBV12-2	TRBJ2-3	NA	CASRLPTILAGGPQSTDTQYF	TGTGCAAGTCGCTTACCAACCATTCTAGCGGGAGGGCCACAAAGCACAGATACGCAGTATTTT
NA	12	TRBV28	TRBJ2-5	TRBD2	CASSLGGGTRYF	TGTGCCAGCAGTTTAGGGGGAGGGACTCGGTACTTC
NA	13	TRBV9	TRBJ1-5	NA	CASSVFREGPQHF	TGTGCCAGCAGCGTATTCCGGGAAGGGCCCCAGCATTTT
NA	14	TRBV19	TRBJ2-3	TRBD1	CASIAGQGGSTQYF	TGTGCCAGTATAGCGGGACAGGGGGGCAGTACGCAGTATTTT
NA	17	TRBV7-2	TRBJ2-3	TRBD2	CASSLVLSGGPTDTQYF	TGTGCCAGCAGCTTAGTCCTCAGCGGGGGACCCACAGATACGCAGTATTTT
NA	13	TRBV28	TRBJ1-2	TRBD1	CASFPGGIYGYTF	TGTGCCAGCTTCCCAGGGGGAATCTATGGCTACACCTTC
NA	14	TRBV19	TRBJ2-2	TRBD2	CASSRREWTGELFF	TGTGCCAGTAGTAGGCGGGAGTGGACCGGGGAGCTGTTTTTT